A selection of T cell receptor beta chains follows, all from one sample in a study of blood T cell repertoires in COVID-19. The table came from immunoSEQ multiplex PCR; TCRdb's copy has only in-frame clones and leaves some out. The data show 91,000 or so clones, 86% seen once. Sequencing was done on a sample of peripheral blood. These receptors were obtained from a woman aged 55-70 years in a cohort sampled during active or convalescent COVID-19. Both conserved end residues are part of each CDR3. A D gene is named only where the DNA matches it firmly. Clone sizes are given selectively: once, few, many, or a class where the clone is expanded.

TRBD1,.,TRBV3-1/TRBV3-2,TRBJ2-4,TGTGCCAGCAGCCAAGATCCAGGGGGCGCTGCCAAAAACATTCAGTACTTC,CASSQDPGGAAKNIQYF
TRBD2,.,TRBV4-1,TRBJ2-1,TGCGCCAGCAGCCAAGGCTTGACTAGCGGGGGTGGCAATGAGCAGTTCTTC,CASSQGLTSGGGNEQFF
.,few,TRBV5-4,TRBJ2-3,TGTGCCAGCAGCTTCCTTCGCACAGATACGCAGTATTTT,CASSFLRTDTQYF
.,few,TRBV3-1/TRBV3-2,TRBJ2-7,TGTGCCAGCAGCCATAGGGGAGGAACCGAGCAGTACTTC,CASSHRGGTEQYF
TRBD1,.,TRBV7-9,TRBJ1-1,TGTGCCAGCAGCCGACAGGGAGTAGCAGGCACTGAAGCTTTCTTT,CASSRQGVAGTEAFF
TRBD2,.,TRBV7-7,TRBJ2-2,TGTGCTAGCAGCTTAGGACTAGCGGGGAGGAACACCGGGGAGCTGTTTTTT,CASSLGLAGRNTGELFF
TRBD2,.,TRBV27,TRBJ2-1,TGTGCCAGCAGTTTGGCGACTAGCGGGACCAGCTCCTACAATGAGCAGTTCTTC,CASSLATSGTSSYNEQFF
.,.,TRBV21-1,TRBJ1-6,TGTGCCAGCAGCCGCAGGGGGCTTACTTATAATTCACCCCTCCACTTT,CASSRRGLTYNSPLHF
TRBD1,.,TRBV7-2,TRBJ1-4,TGTGCCAGCAGTAATAACAGGGGGAACAATGAAAAACTGTTTTTT,CASSNNRGNNEKLFF
.,.,TRBV2,TRBJ1-6,TGTGCCAGCAGCTCCGAATACGGGGGTAATTCACCCCTCCACTTT,CASSSEYGGNSPLHF
.,.,TRBV5-1,TRBJ2-1,TGCGCCAGCAGCTTGATCCAGGGGAGCAACAATGAGCAGTTCTTC,CASSLIQGSNNEQFF
TRBD1,.,TRBV19,TRBJ1-1,TGTGCCGGAAGGGACAGGGGGAACACTGAAGCTTTCTTT,CAGRDRGNTEAFF
.,.,TRBV6-5,TRBJ2-3,TGTGCCAGCAGACAACAGGCAGATACGCAGTATTTT,CASRQQADTQYF
.,.,TRBV6-5,TRBJ2-3,TGTGCCAGCACCGCGCCCAGGGGCACAGATACGCAGTATTTT,CASTAPRGTDTQYF
TRBD1,.,TRBV5-1,TRBJ1-1,TGCGCCAGCAGCGTGAGACAGGGGGCAGGTACTGAAGCTTTCTTT,CASSVRQGAGTEAFF
TRBD1,once,TRBV9,TRBJ2-7,TGTGCCAGCAGCGTAGTAGGACAGGGGGCATACCCCTCCTACGAGCAGTACTTC,CASSVVGQGAYPSYEQYF
.,.,TRBV7-2,TRBJ1-1,TGTGCCAGCAGCGCCGCCAGTGAAGCTTTCTTT,CASSAASEAFF
.,.,TRBV6-6,TRBJ1-1,TGTGCCAGCAGTTACCGACAGAGTAACACTGAAGCTTTCTTT,CASSYRQSNTEAFF
TRBD1,.,TRBV24-1,TRBJ1-1,TGTGCCACCAGTGATAGGGGCAGGGGGCCCACTGAAGCTTTCTTT,CATSDRGRGPTEAFF
.,once,TRBV27,TRBJ1-1,TGTGCCAGCAGTTTACGGGGACACCGAAACACTGAAGCTTTCTTT,CASSLRGHRNTEAFF
.,.,TRBV11-3,TRBJ2-2,TGTGCCAGCAGCTTAGGTTTAGATACGAACACCGGGGAGCTGTTTTTT,CASSLGLDTNTGELFF
TRBD1,.,TRBV15,TRBJ1-1,TGTGCCACCAGCAGAGCCTCTTTGGACAGGCGGAACACTGAAGCTTTCTTT,CATSRASLDRRNTEAFF
TRBD2,.,TRBV19,TRBJ2-7,TGTGCCAGTGGAAATAGCGGGAGCTCCTACGAGCAGTACTTC,CASGNSGSSYEQYF
.,.,TRBV6-1,TRBJ2-7,TGTGCCAGCAGTGAGGGCGCTACCTACGAGCAGTACTTC,CASSEGATYEQYF
TRBD2,.,TRBV24-1,TRBJ2-5,TGTGCCACCAGTGACCCAGGGGGTAGCGGGAGTCAAGAGACCCAGTACTTC,CATSDPGGSGSQETQYF
TRBD2,.,TRBV2,TRBJ2-5,TGTGCCAGCACTAGCGGCCAAGAGACCCAGTACTTC,CASTSGQETQYF
.,.,TRBV27,TRBJ2-1,TGTGCCGCGTCCGGGCGGGGGCTGGGTAATGAGCAGTTCTTC,CAASGRGLGNEQFF
.,.,TRBV5-5,TRBJ1-3,TGTGCCAGCAGCCCAGGAAACTCTGGAAACACCATATATTTT,CASSPGNSGNTIYF
.,.,TRBV11-1,TRBJ2-2,TGTGCCAGCAGCTTTACACAAACCGGGGAGCTGTTTTTT,CASSFTQTGELFF
TRBD2,.,TRBV4-2,TRBJ2-7,TGTGCCAGCAGCCAAGAGGCTCCTAGCGGGAGGGCCTACGAGCAGTACTTC,CASSQEAPSGRAYEQYF
.,once,TRBV6-5,TRBJ2-7,TGTGCCAGCACTCGTGGTAGGGGGACCTACGAGCAGTACTTC,CASTRGRGTYEQYF
.,.,TRBV2,TRBJ1-4,TGTGCCAGCAGATTCCGGGACACTCACAATGAAAAACTGTTTTTT,CASRFRDTHNEKLFF
.,once,TRBV5-6,TRBJ2-7,TGTGCCAGCAGCTTCCTGGACGGCAGGGAAAGGGGCGAGCAGTACTTC,CASSFLDGRERGEQYF
.,once,TRBV5-1,TRBJ2-1,TGCGCCAGCAGCCTGCAGGGTAGCTCCTACAATGAGCAGTTCTTC,CASSLQGSSYNEQFF
TRBD2,.,TRBV2,TRBJ2-5,TGTGCCAGCAGTGATAAGCGGGGGGAGGTAGAGACCCAGTACTTC,CASSDKRGEVETQYF
TRBD1,.,TRBV5-1,TRBJ2-7,TGCGCCAGCAGCTTGGCCGGGACAGGGTCATACGAGCAGTACTTC,CASSLAGTGSYEQYF
TRBD1,.,TRBV3-1/TRBV3-2,TRBJ2-5,TGTGCCAGCAGCCAAGGGGGACAGGGTGCGGAGACCCAGTACTTC,CASSQGGQGAETQYF
.,once,TRBV11-2,TRBJ1-2,TGTGCCAGCAGCTTAAGGGTTAGGGGTGGAGGGAACTATGGCTACACCTTC,CASSLRVRGGGNYGYTF
.,.,TRBV20-1,TRBJ2-3,TGCGCCGCTTCTAGCACAGATACGCAATATTTT,CAASSTDTQYF
.,.,TRBV23-1,TRBJ1-1,TGCGCCAGCAGTCAAAAACTAGCACACCAGGACCCGAACACTGAAGCTTTCTTT,CASSQKLAHQDPNTEAFF
TRBD1,.,TRBV27,TRBJ1-6,TGTGCCAGCAGTCCTTCCCAAACAGGGGTATCACCCCTCCACTTT,CASSPSQTGVSPLHF
.,.,TRBV3-1/TRBV3-2,TRBJ1-2,TGTGCCAGCAGCCTACACAGATCCAATACTAACTATGGCTACACCTTC,CASSLHRSNTNYGYTF
TRBD1,once,TRBV7-9,TRBJ1-1,TGTGCCAGCAGCTTAAGGACAGGGCGGGACACTGAAGCTTTCTTT,CASSLRTGRDTEAFF
.,.,TRBV12-3/TRBV12-4,TRBJ2-5,TGTGCCAGCAGTGGAGGGGAGACCCAGTACTTC,CASSGGETQYF
.,.,TRBV6-5,TRBJ1-1,TGTGCCAGCAGTTACCCTGCTAGGGGGTCGCGCACTGAAGCTTTCTTT,CASSYPARGSRTEAFF
.,once,TRBV29-1,TRBJ2-1,TGCAGCGTGGGGAGCTCCTACAATGAGCAGTTCTTC,CSVGSSYNEQFF
.,.,TRBV14,TRBJ2-3,TGTGCCAGCAGCCTCCGGGACTTCACAGATACGCAGTATTTT,CASSLRDFTDTQYF
.,.,TRBV6-7,TRBJ1-6,TGTGCCAGCAGTTACTCCCAGGCCGCCTCCCGGGGGATATATAATTCACCCCTCCACTTT,CASSYSQAASRGIYNSPLHF
.,.,TRBV5-1,TRBJ2-2,TGCGCCAGCAGCGTGGTTACAGGGACGGGGGAGCTGTTTTTT,CASSVVTGTGELFF
.,.,TRBV2,TRBJ1-1,TGTGCCAGCAGTTATGGACAGTTGAACACTGAAGCTTTCTTT,CASSYGQLNTEAFF
.,.,TRBV4-1,TRBJ2-2,TGCGCCAGCAGCCAAGATTATCCCCCCCCAGGGAACGGGGAGCTGTTTTTT,CASSQDYPPPGNGELFF
.,.,TRBV2,TRBJ2-1,TGTGCCAGCAGAAGAAGACAGTACAATGAGCAGTTCTTC,CASRRRQYNEQFF
TRBD2,.,TRBV7-8,TRBJ2-1,TGTGCCAGCAGCCCCGGACTAGCGGTCACGAATGAGCAGTTCTTC,CASSPGLAVTNEQFF
.,.,TRBV28,TRBJ2-2,TGTGCCAGCAGTTTACGGGACATCACCGGGGAGCTGTTTTTT,CASSLRDITGELFF
.,.,TRBV30,TRBJ2-2,TGTGCCTGGAAGGGGACTGCAGTCACCGGGGAGCTGTTTTTT,CAWKGTAVTGELFF
TRBD1,.,TRBV5-1,TRBJ1-2,TGCGCCAGCAGCTTGGAGGGACAGGGAGGAGGGGGCTACACCTTC,CASSLEGQGGGGYTF
.,once,TRBV10-3,TRBJ2-2,TGTGCCATCGCGCAATACGACAGTAGTGTGGCCGGGGAGCTGTTTTTT,CAIAQYDSSVAGELFF
.,.,TRBV28,TRBJ1-1,TGTGCCAGCAGTGGCCCTACTGAAGCTTTCTTT,CASSGPTEAFF
.,.,TRBV18,TRBJ1-1,TGTGCCAGCTCCACTGATAACACTGAAGCTTTCTTT,CASSTDNTEAFF
TRBD2,.,TRBV29-1,TRBJ2-1,TGCAGCGTTGGGACTAGCGGACGCTACAATGAGCAGTTCTTC,CSVGTSGRYNEQFF